The T cell receptor beta chain described here comes from a study of cytomegalovirus exposure and HLA in healthy donors. Whole-study results and caveats: Fewer N-insertions than the roughly 630-donor mean were reportedly shown by an Asian-associated ancestry cluster in a later analysis.

With respect to this clone: Its antigen is unknown.

Primers: 60 Vbeta forward and 13 Jbeta reverse. Data came from immunoSEQ multiplex PCR; TCRdb stores just in-frame clones and leaves some out. The table lists roughly 140,000 clones, 75% to 85% of them singletons. Germline V gene data show CDR1 as MNHNY and CDR2 as SVGAGI (reference sequence). This CDR3 comprises 13 residues. The ends were cut back, 3 bases at V and 3 bases at J, with 6 bases in the middle. V gene TRBV6-6 combines with J gene TRBJ1-5, with unresolved D. The receptor's source is a woman aged 18-29 years in good health and CMV-seropositive. Sequencing used PBMCs. The CDR3 here is CASSYGDNQPQHF. CDR3 DNA sequence: TGTGCCAGCAGTTATGGAGACAATCAGCCCCAGCATTTT.